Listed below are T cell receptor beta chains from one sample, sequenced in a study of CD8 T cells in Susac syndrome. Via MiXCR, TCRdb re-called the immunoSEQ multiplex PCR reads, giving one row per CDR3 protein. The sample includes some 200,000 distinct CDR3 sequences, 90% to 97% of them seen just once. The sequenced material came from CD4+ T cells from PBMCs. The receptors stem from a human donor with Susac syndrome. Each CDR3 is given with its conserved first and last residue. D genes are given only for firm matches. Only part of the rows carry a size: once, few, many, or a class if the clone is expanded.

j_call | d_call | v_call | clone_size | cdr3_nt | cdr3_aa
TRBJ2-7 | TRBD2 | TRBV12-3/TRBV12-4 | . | TGTGCCAGCAGTTTCCAAGCGGGGGTAGGCGAGCAGTACTTC | CASSFQAGVGEQYF
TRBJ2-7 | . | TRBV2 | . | TGTGCCAGCAGTGAGGAGTTAGCCTACGAGCAGTACTTC | CASSEELAYEQYF
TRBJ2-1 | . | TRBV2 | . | TGTGCCAGCAGTGAGCTCAGGAACAATGAGCAGTTCTTC | CASSELRNNEQFF
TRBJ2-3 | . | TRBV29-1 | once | TGCAGCGTTAGCGGGTTCACAGATACGCAGTATTTT | CSVSGFTDTQYF
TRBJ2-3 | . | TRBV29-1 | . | TGCAGCGCCCCGGGGCAGACCCCGAGCACAGATACGCAGTATTTT | CSAPGQTPSTDTQYF
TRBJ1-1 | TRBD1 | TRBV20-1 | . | TGCAGTTCAGACAGGGGGGGTGTAGGTGAAGCTTTCTTT | CSSDRGGVGEAFF
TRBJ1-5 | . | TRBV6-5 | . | TGTGCCAGCAGGGTTCAGGGGTCAGATCAGCCCCAGCATTTT | CASRVQGSDQPQHF
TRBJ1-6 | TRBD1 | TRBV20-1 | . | TGCAGTGCTAGAGGGACAGGGGGCTATAATTCACCCCTCCACTTT | CSARGTGGYNSPLHF
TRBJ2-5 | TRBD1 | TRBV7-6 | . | TGTGCCAGCAGTCTAGACAGGGTAGAGACCCAGTACTTC | CASSLDRVETQYF
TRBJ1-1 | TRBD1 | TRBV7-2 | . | TGTGCCAGCAGCCCGGGACAGTTCCAAGCTTTCTTT | CASSPGQFQAFF
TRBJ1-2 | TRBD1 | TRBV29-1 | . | TGCAGCGTCTCAACAGGGGCCGTCCGCTATGGCTACACCTTC | CSVSTGAVRYGYTF
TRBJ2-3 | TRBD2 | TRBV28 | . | TGTGCCAGCAGTAAACTAGCGGGGGTGGGTACGCAGTATTTT | CASSKLAGVGTQYF
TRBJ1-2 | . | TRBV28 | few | TGTGCCAGCAGTTTAGAGGGGAGCTATGGCTACACCTTC | CASSLEGSYGYTF
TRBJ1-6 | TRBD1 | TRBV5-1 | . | TGCGCCAGCAGCAGCGACAGGGGGCCTTCACCCCTCCACTTT | CASSSDRGPSPLHF
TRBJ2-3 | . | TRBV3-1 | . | TGTGCCAGCAGGCAGGTAGATACGCAGTATTTT | CASRQVDTQYF
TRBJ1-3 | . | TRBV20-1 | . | TGCAGTGCTAGTCGGGGGATCTCTGGAAACACCATATATTTT | CSASRGISGNTIYF
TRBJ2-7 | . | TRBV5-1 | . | TGCGCCAGCAGCGCGAATAGGGGGGACTACGAGCAGTACTTC | CASSANRGDYEQYF
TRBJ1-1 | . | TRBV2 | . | TGTGCCAGCAGGGGACCAGGGGTTGCCACTGAAGCTTTCTTT | CASRGPGVATEAFF
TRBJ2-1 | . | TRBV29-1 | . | TGCAGCGTTGAAGAGGTAGCCGAGATCTCCTACAATGAGCAGTTCTTC | CSVEEVAEISYNEQFF
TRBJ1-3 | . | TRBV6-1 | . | TGTGCCAGCTCTCGCCAACCGGGGAGGATTGTTGGAAACACCATATATTTT | CASSRQPGRIVGNTIYF
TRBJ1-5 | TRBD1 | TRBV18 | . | TGTGCCAGCTCACTAAAGGGACCAGGGGGTGACAATCAGCCCCAGCATTTT | CASSLKGPGGDNQPQHF
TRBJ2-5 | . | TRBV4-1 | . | TGCGCCAGCAGCCAAGAGTCAGTAAACCAGTACTTC | CASSQESVNQYF
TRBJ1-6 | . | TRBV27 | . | TGTGCCAGCAGTTTAGGTCTTCGGGGATCGGATTCACCCCTCCACTTT | CASSLGLRGSDSPLHF
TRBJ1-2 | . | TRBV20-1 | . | TGCAGTGCTAGCGCGAAGCAGGGGATCCTGGGGGGCTACACCTTC | CSASAKQGILGGYTF
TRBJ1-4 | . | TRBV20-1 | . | TGCAGTGCTAGGGGCCTGTCGGGGGAAAAACTGTTTTTT | CSARGLSGEKLFF
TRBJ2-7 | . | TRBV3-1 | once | TGTGCCAGCGACGACAGGAGTAGTAACGAGCAGTACTTC | CASDDRSSNEQYF
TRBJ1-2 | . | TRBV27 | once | TGTGCCAGCAGTTCCCCGACGGGGGGCTATGGCTACACCTTC | CASSSPTGGYGYTF
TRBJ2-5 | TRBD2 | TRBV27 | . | TGTGCCAGCAGCCGTAAGCGGGGGGGACAAGAGACCCAGTACTTC | CASSRKRGGQETQYF
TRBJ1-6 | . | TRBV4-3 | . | TGCGCCAGCAGCCAAGAGTGGGATAGCTCCTATAATTCACCCCTCCACTTT | CASSQEWDSSYNSPLHF
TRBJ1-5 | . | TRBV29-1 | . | TGCAGCGTTGCCAGTAGCAATCAGCCCCAGCATTTT | CSVASSNQPQHF
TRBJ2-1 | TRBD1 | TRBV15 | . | TGTGCCACCAGCAAAGGGGGACAGGGGACGAATGAGCAGTTCTTC | CATSKGGQGTNEQFF
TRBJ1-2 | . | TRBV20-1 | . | TGCAGTGCTAGGTCCGGGACCCCCTATGGCTACACCTTC | CSARSGTPYGYTF
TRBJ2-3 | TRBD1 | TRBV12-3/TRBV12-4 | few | TGTGCCAGCAGTCCCAGGGGGCTCTCCACAGATACGCAGTATTTT | CASSPRGLSTDTQYF
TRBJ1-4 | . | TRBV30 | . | TGTGCCTGGAGTCACCTACCTGGGAGTAAAAAACTGTTTTTT | CAWSHLPGSKKLFF
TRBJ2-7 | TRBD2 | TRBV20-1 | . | TGCAGTGCGACGGCGGGGGGTCCCAACGAGCAGTACTTC | CSATAGGPNEQYF
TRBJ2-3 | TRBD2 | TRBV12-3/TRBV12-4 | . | TGTGCCAGCAGCACGGGCGGGGGTACCACAGATACGCAGTATTTT | CASSTGGGTTDTQYF
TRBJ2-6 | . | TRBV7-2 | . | TGTGCCAGCAGCCCACATGACTCTGGGGCCAACGTCCTGACTTTC | CASSPHDSGANVLTF
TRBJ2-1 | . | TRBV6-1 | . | TGTGCCACCGATACGGGGGACTCCTACAATGAGCAGTTCTTC | CATDTGDSYNEQFF
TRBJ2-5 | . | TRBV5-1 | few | TGCGCCAGCAGCTTGGAAGGGGTGACCCAGTACTTC | CASSLEGVTQYF
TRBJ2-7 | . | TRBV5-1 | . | TGCGCCAGCAGCTTGGCCGGGCCGCCGAGCTACGAGCAGTACTTC | CASSLAGPPSYEQYF
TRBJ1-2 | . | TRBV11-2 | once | TGTGCCAGCAGCCGCGGTCCTCCAGGGGGCTACACCTTC | CASSRGPPGGYTF
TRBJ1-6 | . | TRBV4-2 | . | TGTGCCAGCAGCCCCTTCCTAGTTGGAGGGGCAGAGATGAATTCACCCCTCCACTTT | CASSPFLVGGAEMNSPLHF
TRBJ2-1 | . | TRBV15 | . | TGTGCCACCAGCGCCCAAGGGCCAGTCCGTTCCAATGAGCAGTTCTTC | CATSAQGPVRSNEQFF
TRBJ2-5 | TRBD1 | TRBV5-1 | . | TGCGCCAGCAGCTTGTCCCTCGGACAGGGACAAGAGACCCAGTACTTC | CASSLSLGQGQETQYF
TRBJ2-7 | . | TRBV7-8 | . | TGTGCCAGCAGTACCCGGGATCCCTACGAGCAGTACTTC | CASSTRDPYEQYF
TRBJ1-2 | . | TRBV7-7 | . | TGTGCTAGTCCCAGAGCTTGCTATGGCTACACCTTC | CASPRACYGYTF
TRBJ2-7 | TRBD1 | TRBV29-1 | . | TGCAGCGTTGATGGACAGGCGGACTACGAGCAGTACTTC | CSVDGQADYEQYF
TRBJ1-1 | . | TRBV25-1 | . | TGTGCCAGCAGGATAAGGGGTACTAACACTGAAGCTTTCTTT | CASRIRGTNTEAFF
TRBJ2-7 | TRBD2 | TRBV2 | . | TGTGCCAGCAACCCCAGCGGGGGGGATTACGAGCAGTACTTC | CASNPSGGDYEQYF
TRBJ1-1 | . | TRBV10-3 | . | TGTGCCATCACTAACAGGGAGGTCACTGAAGCTTTCTTT | CAITNREVTEAFF
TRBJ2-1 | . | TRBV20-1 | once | TGCAGTGCTATTATCTTGGGCAATGAGCAGTTCTTC | CSAIILGNEQFF
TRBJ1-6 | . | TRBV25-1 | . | TGTGCCAGCAGTGGATGGGGGACGGATTCACCCCTCCACTTT | CASSGWGTDSPLHF
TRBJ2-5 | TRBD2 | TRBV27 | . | TGTGCCAGCAGCTGGACTAGCGTACAAGAGACCCAGTACTTC | CASSWTSVQETQYF
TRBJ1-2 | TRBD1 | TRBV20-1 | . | TGCAGTGCTAGAAGACCGGGACAGCTTACTAACTATGGCTACACCTTC | CSARRPGQLTNYGYTF